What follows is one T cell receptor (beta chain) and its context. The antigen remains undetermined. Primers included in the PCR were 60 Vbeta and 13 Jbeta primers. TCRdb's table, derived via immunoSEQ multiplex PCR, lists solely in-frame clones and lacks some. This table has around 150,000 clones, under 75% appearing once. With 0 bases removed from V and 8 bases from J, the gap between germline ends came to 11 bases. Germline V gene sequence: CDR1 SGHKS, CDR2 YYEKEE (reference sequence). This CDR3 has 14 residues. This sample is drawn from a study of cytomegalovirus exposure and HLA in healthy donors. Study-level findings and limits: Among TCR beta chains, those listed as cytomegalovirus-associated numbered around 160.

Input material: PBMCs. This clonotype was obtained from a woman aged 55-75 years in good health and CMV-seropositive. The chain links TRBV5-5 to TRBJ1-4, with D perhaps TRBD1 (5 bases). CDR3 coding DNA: TGTGCCAGCAGCTTGGGCAGGAGGGACGAAAAACTGTTTTTT. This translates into CASSLGRRDEKLFF. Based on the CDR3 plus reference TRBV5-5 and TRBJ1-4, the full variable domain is DAGVTQSPTHLIKTRGQQVTLRCSPISGHKSVSWYQQVLGQGPQFIFQYYEKEERGRGNFPDRFSARQFPNYSSELNVNALLLGDSALYLCASSLGRRDEKLFFGSGTQLSVL.